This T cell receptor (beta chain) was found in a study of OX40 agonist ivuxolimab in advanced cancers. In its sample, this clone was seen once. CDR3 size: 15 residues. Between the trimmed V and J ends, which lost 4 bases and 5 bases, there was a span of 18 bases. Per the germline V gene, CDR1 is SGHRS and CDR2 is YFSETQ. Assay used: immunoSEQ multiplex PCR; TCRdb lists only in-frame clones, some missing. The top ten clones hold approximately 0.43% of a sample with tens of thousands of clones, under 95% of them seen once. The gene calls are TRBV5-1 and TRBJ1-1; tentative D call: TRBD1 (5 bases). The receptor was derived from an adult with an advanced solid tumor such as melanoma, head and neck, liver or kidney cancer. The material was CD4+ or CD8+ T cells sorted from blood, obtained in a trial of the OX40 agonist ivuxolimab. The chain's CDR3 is CASSPGQRGGTEAFF. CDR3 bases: TGCGCCAGCAGCCCTGGCCAAAGGGGAGGGACTGAAGCTTTCTTT.